This T cell receptor beta chain was sequenced during a study of T-cell memory formation after mild COVID-19. Study results and limitations: Clones that contracted from day 15 to 85 were balanced CD4/CD8, while later expanders leaned CD4+.

V was clipped by 8 bases and J by 6 bases, with 7 bases between them. This CDR3 has 9 amino acids. Germline assignment: CDR1 GTSNPN and CDR2 SVGIG (reference sequence). Details on this clonotype: Its antigen is unknown.

TCRdb fed the 5' RACE reads into MiXCR, producing one record per CDR3 protein. The sample lists nearly 200,000 distinct CDR3 sequences; about 16% were seen once. The clonotype comes from an adult woman who had mild COVID-19 (a few samples of this study predate the infection). Cell type and time point are not known. Sequencing used PBMCs or a T cell subset sorted from them (not recorded which). This chain connects TRBV30 to TRBJ1-2; D gene unclear. CDR3: CASGDGYTF. In nucleotides, the CDR3 is TGTGCCAGTGGGGATGGCTACACCTTC.